The clone carrying this T cell receptor beta chain was counted a few times. As originally analysed: Estimates of nucleated cell counts were drawn from the amplification of reference gene primers. The method was immunoSEQ multiplex PCR; TCRdb's version includes in-frame clones alone and lacks a portion of them. That table gives V, J and clone size, and the DNA gave D and trimming. This sample has 200,000 to 250,000 clones, with roughly four fifths found just once. This specimen belongs to a study of blood T cell repertoires in COVID-19. The CDR3 is made up of 16 amino acids. Germline CDR1 is KGHSH and CDR2 is LQKENI. Germline trimming cut 2 bases from V and 7 bases from J; bases unmatched to any gene: 11. Those enrolled in Seattle joined during active infection and were followed longitudinally afterward.

Sequencing was done on a sample of peripheral blood. This TCR came from a woman aged 80 or over with COVID-19, enrolled during active disease. This chain uses TRBV18 with TRBJ2-1; 7 positions agree with TRBD1. This CDR3 is CASSPILTGQRNEQFF. The CDR3 DNA reads TGTGCCAGCTCACCAATCCTAACGGGACAGAGAAATGAGCAGTTCTTC.